These T cell receptor beta chains were read from a single sample in a study of post-analysis software for immune sequencing data. One entry per CDR3 protein results from TCRdb running MiXCR on the PCR reads. The sample has roughly 800,000 distinct CDR3 sequences, approximately 50% seen once. Sequencing was carried out using blood. These receptors were taken from a girl between 5 and 17 years old with multiple sclerosis. Each CDR3 is given with its conserved first and last residue. A D gene is named only where the DNA matches it firmly. The size entry is marked missing in some rows and otherwise reads once, few, many or a size class.

J gene,D gene,V gene,clone size,CDR3 DNA,CDR3 protein
TRBJ2-7,.,TRBV29-1,.,TGCAGCGTTGAAGATCGCGTCGTGGGTGGGGAGCAGTACTTC,CSVEDRVVGGEQYF
TRBJ2-7,.,TRBV21-1,.,TGTGCCAGCATGACTAGCGGGAGGGCGAACAGCTCCTACAATGAGCAGTACTTC,CASMTSGRANSSYNEQYF
TRBJ2-7,TRBD2,TRBV15,many,TGTGCCACCAGCCGCCTGGGGGACTATTTGGACGAGCAGTACTTC,CATSRLGDYLDEQYF
TRBJ2-1,TRBD2,TRBV3-1,.,TGTGCCAGCAGGGGACTAGTTTACAATGAGCAGTTCTTC,CASRGLVYNEQFF
TRBJ2-1,.,TRBV3-1,.,TGTGCCAGCAGCCAAGAGTCTAACAATGAGCAGTTCTTC,CASSQESNNEQFF
TRBJ2-1,TRBD1,TRBV29-1,.,TGCAGCGTTGAAGGGTCGGACAGGGGGCAGAACAATGAGCAGTTCTTC,CSVEGSDRGQNNEQFF
TRBJ2-5,TRBD2,TRBV24-1,.,TGTGCCACCAGTGAAAGGGGACTAGCGGGGTTCTCCAATGAGCAGTACTTC,CATSERGLAGFSNEQYF
TRBJ2-7,.,TRBV18,.,TGTGCCAGCTCCCGGGGCCAGGGGAGGACCTACGAGCAGTACTTC,CASSRGQGRTYEQYF
TRBJ1-4,.,TRBV5-1,once,TGCGCCAGCAGCTTGGCCCCGAGGGAAAAACTGTTTTTT,CASSLAPREKLFF
TRBJ1-4,TRBD1,TRBV15,.,TGTGCCACCAGCAGAGATTCGGTTGGACAGGGGAACTTAGGGAAACTGTTTTTT,CATSRDSVGQGNLGKLFF
TRBJ2-7,.,TRBV5-8,.,TGTGCCAGCAGCTTACATAACGGGAGCTCCTACGAGCAGTACTTC,CASSLHNGSSYEQYF
TRBJ2-7,TRBD2,TRBV7-9,.,TGTGCCAGCAGCTCGGGACTAGTCAAAGAGCAGTACTTC,CASSSGLVKEQYF
TRBJ2-7,.,TRBV12-3/TRBV12-4,few,TGTGCCAGCAGTTTTGGAGCCAGCTACGAGCAGTACTTC,CASSFGASYEQYF
TRBJ2-1,TRBD2,TRBV6-2/TRBV6-3,once,TGTGCCAGCAGTTGGCGGGAGTTCTACAATGAGCAGTTCTTC,CASSWREFYNEQFF
TRBJ2-3,.,TRBV4-1,.,TGCGCCAGCAGCCAAGATTCCGGCGGGTCCATCACAGATACGCAGTATTTT,CASSQDSGGSITDTQYF
TRBJ2-7,TRBD2,TRBV12-3/TRBV12-4,.,TGTGCCAGCAGTGATTACCGGACTAGTGGCGAGCAGTACTTC,CASSDYRTSGEQYF
TRBJ2-7,TRBD1,TRBV7-9,.,TGTGCCACCCAACCCCCCGGGACAGGGGGCAGCGAGCAGTACTTC,CATQPPGTGGSEQYF
TRBJ2-1,.,TRBV9,.,TGTGCCAGCAGCGTCGGACTCCCGAGAGAGGAGTTCTTC,CASSVGLPREEFF
TRBJ2-1,TRBD2,TRBV20-1,.,TGCAGTGCCGCCGGGACTAGCGGCCACTACAATGAGCAGTTCTTC,CSAAGTSGHYNEQFF
TRBJ2-1,.,TRBV7-2,few,TGTGCCAGCAGCTTAGGCAGGGGACTACCCGGAATACCAAGATACAATGAGCAGTTCTTC,CASSLGRGLPGIPRYNEQFF
TRBJ2-1,TRBD1,TRBV20-1,.,TGCAGTGCTTACAGGGGGCGAAATGAGCAGTTCTTC,CSAYRGRNEQFF
TRBJ2-1,TRBD2,TRBV2,few,TGTGCCAGCCGCTCCGGGACTAGCGGGAGTGTGTACAATGAGCAGTTCTTC,CASRSGTSGSVYNEQFF
TRBJ2-7,.,TRBV7-9,few,TGTGCCAGCAGCTTAGACGTGAGCTCCTACGAGCAGTACTTC,CASSLDVSSYEQYF
TRBJ1-1,.,TRBV5-1,.,TGCGCCAGCAGCTTGGGAAGGGCTAGAAGGACTGAAGCTTTCTTT,CASSLGRARRTEAFF
TRBJ2-1,.,TRBV7-3,few,TGTGCCAGCAGCTTAACGGGGGACGGTGAGCAGTTCTTC,CASSLTGDGEQFF
TRBJ2-1,TRBD1,TRBV12-3/TRBV12-4,.,TGTGCCAGCAGTTCCGACAGGGGAGAGTGGAATGAGCAGTTCTTC,CASSSDRGEWNEQFF
TRBJ2-4,TRBD1,TRBV12-3/TRBV12-4,.,TGTGCCAGCAGTCCCCACAGGGGTATGAAGTACTTC,CASSPHRGMKYF
TRBJ2-7,.,TRBV4-1,.,TGCGCCAGCAGCCAAGTTGGACGCCTACGCTACGAGCAGTACTTC,CASSQVGRLRYEQYF
TRBJ1-5,.,TRBV7-6,.,TGTGCCAGCAGCCCCGGTCCCCGAGGCGGCAATCAGCCCCAGCATTTT,CASSPGPRGGNQPQHF
TRBJ2-7,TRBD2,TRBV9,.,TGTGCCAGCAGCGTAGAGGGGAGACTAGCGGCCGAGCAGTACTTC,CASSVEGRLAAEQYF
TRBJ2-7,.,TRBV7-2,.,TGTGCCAGCAGCTTAGTGGGGTACCCCTACGAGCAGTACTTC,CASSLVGYPYEQYF
TRBJ2-5,.,TRBV19,.,TGTGCCAGTAGGCCCTCGGGCGGAAGGGTGACCCAGTACTTC,CASRPSGGRVTQYF
TRBJ1-2,.,TRBV20-1,once,TGCAGTGCTAGCGGGCCCGGCAGTCATGGCTACACCTTC,CSASGPGSHGYTF
TRBJ2-7,.,TRBV30,few,TGTGCCTGGAGTGTACATGTACTATACGAGCAGTACTTC,CAWSVHVLYEQYF
TRBJ2-2,.,TRBV2,.,TGTGCCAGCACCGGGACAGGGACTAGCCGGGCCGGGGAGCTGTTTTTT,CASTGTGTSRAGELFF
TRBJ2-1,.,TRBV7-9,.,TGTGCCAGCAGCTTCGAAACAGGGTCAGATGAGCAGTTCTTC,CASSFETGSDEQFF
TRBJ2-1,TRBD2,TRBV6-4,few,TGCGCCAGCAGCGACAGCGGGGGAGCCTACAATGAGCAGTTCTTC,CASSDSGGAYNEQFF
TRBJ1-2,TRBD1,TRBV7-2,once,TGTGCCAGCACGTACATGGGACAGTACTATGGCTACACCTTC,CASTYMGQYYGYTF
TRBJ2-5,TRBD2,TRBV6-5,.,TGTGCCAGCAGTTCCTTAGCGGGGGATAAAGAGACCCAGTACTTC,CASSSLAGDKETQYF
TRBJ2-7,TRBD1,TRBV6-2/TRBV6-3,few,TGTGCCAGCAGTTCCTGGGACAGTGCCTACGAGCAGTACTTC,CASSSWDSAYEQYF
TRBJ2-5,TRBD2,TRBV12-3/TRBV12-4,few,TGTGCCAGCAGTCCCACTGTAATAGCGGGAGTGTGTAGGGAGACCCAGTACTTC,CASSPTVIAGVCRETQYF
TRBJ2-5,.,TRBV20-1,.,TGCAGTGCTATACGGCGGGACGGACAAGAGACCCAGTACTTC,CSAIRRDGQETQYF
TRBJ2-3,TRBD2,TRBV5-1,.,TGCGCCAGCAGCCCCGGGACTACCCCCACAGATACGCAGTATTTT,CASSPGTTPTDTQYF
TRBJ2-1,TRBD2,TRBV5-1,.,TGCGCCAGCAGCTTGGCCCCCAGCGGGGACTCCTACAATGAGCAGTTCTTC,CASSLAPSGDSYNEQFF
TRBJ2-3,.,TRBV5-1,.,TGCGCCAGCAGCTTGGTTAGGGATCCAGATACGCAGTATTTT,CASSLVRDPDTQYF
TRBJ2-1,TRBD1,TRBV7-9,.,TGTGCCAGCAGCGGTCTAGGAGGACAGGGCTCCTACAATGAGCAGTTCTTC,CASSGLGGQGSYNEQFF
TRBJ1-2,.,TRBV29-1,few,TGCAGCGTTGTACTACAGGGTTTTGATGGCTACACCTTC,CSVVLQGFDGYTF
TRBJ2-7,TRBD1,TRBV20-1,.,TGCAGTGCTAGAACCGACAGGGGCGACGAGCAGTACTTC,CSARTDRGDEQYF
TRBJ2-2,.,TRBV5-1,.,TGCGCCAGCAAGGATACGGGAGCTGCGGCCGGGGAGCTGTTTTTT,CASKDTGAAAGELFF
TRBJ2-1,TRBD2,TRBV29-1,.,TGTAGCGTTGGGCTGAGGCTAGCGGAGAATGAGCAGTTCTTC,CSVGLRLAENEQFF
TRBJ2-3,TRBD1,TRBV7-9,.,TGTGCCAGCAGCCCAGTAGGACAGGGAAGCACAGATACGCAGTATTTT,CASSPVGQGSTDTQYF
TRBJ2-5,TRBD1,TRBV18,few,TGTGCCAGCTCATCACTACAGGGGGTTGAGACCCAGTACTTC,CASSSLQGVETQYF
TRBJ2-7,.,TRBV5-1,.,TGCGCCAGCAGCTTTAAGCTTCCCGAGCAGTACTTC,CASSFKLPEQYF